The 10 T cell receptor beta chains in this list originate from one sample, sequenced in a study of human CD8 memory T cell subsets (dated by TCRdb to about 2020). Sequencing used a NextSeq 550. A Human TCR Profiling Kit was used to prepare UMI-labeled 5' RACE TCRbeta libraries. TCRdb reprocessed the reads and lists each CDR3 protein sequence as a single entry, with no DNA. The sample table holds around 4,400 distinct CDR3 sequences. The biggest ten clones account for roughly a quarter of the sample. The sample taken for sequencing was CD8+ effector memory T cells (TEM) sorted from PBMCs. What the cell subset or site label conveys for this sample: effector memory CD8 T cells, CCR7- CD45RO+ CD95+. These receptors all stem from a human donor in good health.

The V gene is TRBV30, the J gene TRBJ2-1; lacking DNA, the TRBD2 call made by TCRdb goes unchecked. Germline V CDR1 and CDR2: GTSNPN, SVGIG (reference sequence). The CDR3 consists of 16 residues. Here the CDR3 reads CAWEGLAGSTYNEQFF.

The chain joins TRBV4-2 to TRBJ2-1; TCRdb gives TRBD1 as the D gene, but with no DNA this cannot be confirmed. The CDR3 totals 18 residues. Germline CDR1 is LGHNA and CDR2 is YNFKEQ. CDR3 protein: CASSQEIDLTGARNEQFF.

The chain couples TRBV10-1 to TRBJ2-5; the D call from TCRdb, TRBD1, cannot be confirmed without DNA. This CDR3 spans 16 amino acids. Germline-derived CDR1 and CDR2 are WNHNN and SYGVQD (reference sequence). The CDR3 is CASSDIGQGARETQYF.

The rearrangement links TRBV25-1 to TRBJ2-7; with no DNA, the TCRdb D assignment of TRBD1 cannot be verified. The germline V gene encodes CDR1 MGHDK and CDR2 SYGVNS. CDR3 length equals 12 residues. The CDR3 here is CASQPGSDEQYF.

The rearrangement uses TRBV20-1 and TRBJ2-5; the D call of TRBD1 rests on TCRdb alone, since no DNA is present to check it. The CDR3 is 19 amino acids. Germline CDR1 and CDR2: DFQATT and SNEGSKA (reference sequence). CDR3 amino acids: CSARGLREVSRQIQETQYF.

This chain uses TRBV7-9 with TRBJ1-2; TCRdb designates TRBD1, a call that cannot be tested without DNA. This CDR3 spans 13 amino acids. Germline CDR1 SEHNR, CDR2 FQNEAQ (reference sequence). This CDR3 is CASSPGTGVGYTF.

The chain joins TRBV10-3 to TRBJ2-7; with no DNA, the TCRdb D assignment of TRBD2 cannot be verified. Germline values: CDR1 ENHRY, CDR2 SYGVKD. The CDR3 length is 16 residues. Here the CDR3 reads CAISESEGSGRDEQYF.

Judged by frequency, this clonotype is medium-sized. The chain carries TRBV6-2 or TRBV6-3 and TRBJ2-7. From germline, CDR1 is MNHEY and CDR2 SVGEGT. This CDR3 is built from 14 residues. CDR3: CASSYAVPSYEQYF.

The chain couples TRBV13 to TRBJ2-5. This CDR3 comprises 17 residues. Germline V gene sequence: CDR1 PRHDT, CDR2 FYEKMQ (reference sequence). CDR3 sequence: CASSLRTSGKHQETQYF.

The V call is TRBV28, the J call TRBJ1-6. The length of the CDR3 is 14 residues. The germline gives CDR1 MDHEN, CDR2 SYDVKM. CDR3 sequence reads: CAGQGMGPISPLHF.